The 21 T cell receptor beta chains below were found in one sample sequenced in a study of blood T cell repertoires in COVID-19. Only in-frame clones appear in the TCRdb table, and some are missing; sequencing was by immunoSEQ multiplex PCR. Among 150,000 to 200,000 clones, approximately 88% were seen once, and the ten largest hold around 4%. The sequenced sample consisted of peripheral blood. The receptors derive from a woman in her thirties with acute or convalescent COVID-19.

There are a few counts of this clone. V gene TRBV15 combines with J gene TRBJ2-7, with D hard to call. Between the trimmed V and J ends, which lost 0 bases and 3 bases, there was a span of 18 bases. Germline loops: CDR1 LNHNV, CDR2 YYDKDF (reference sequence). The CDR3 is 17 amino acids. The chain's CDR3 is CATSRDPYRTTFYEQYF. Written as DNA, the CDR3 is TGTGCCACCAGCAGAGACCCCTACCGAACCACCTTCTACGAGCAGTACTTC.

The V and J genes are TRBV2 and TRBJ1-1, with 10 bases aligning to TRBD1. The junction had 9 bases not matched to a gene; V was cut back by 8 bases and J by 3 bases. The CDR3 is made up of 15 amino acids. Looked up from germline, CDR1 is SNHLY and CDR2 is FYNNEI. The CDR3 DNA follows: TGTGCCAGCTCCGACAGGGGGCGCAGGGACACTGAAGCTTTCTTT. Its protein product is CASSDRGRRDTEAFF.

This clone was picked up one time. The rearrangement uses TRBV6-5 and TRBJ1-3; D is unclear. V was trimmed by 7 bases and J by 2 bases, leaving 12 bases between them. Germline V gives CDR1 MNHEY, CDR2 SVGAGI. This CDR3 region has 14 residues. The CDR3 here is CASKRGGTGNTIYF. Written as DNA, the CDR3 is TGTGCCAGCAAACGGGGAGGAACTGGAAACACCATATATTTT.

The rearrangement links TRBV2 to TRBJ2-2; weak D call: TRBD1 (6 bases). The V gene lost 5 bases and the J gene lost 4 bases, with 8 bases spanning the gap. The germline V gene has CDR1 SNHLY and CDR2 FYNNEI. The CDR3 length is 13 residues. The CDR3 loop reads CASSQQGTGELFF. The CDR3 DNA sequence: TGTGCCAGCAGTCAACAGGGCACCGGGGAGCTGTTTTTT.

J is TRBJ2-7 and V is TRBV7-9; D not certain. The CDR3 loop spans 13 amino acids. V gave up 3 bases and J gave up 3 bases, with 9 bases separating them. The germline V gene encodes CDR1 SEHNR and CDR2 FQNEAQ (reference sequence). The CDR3 sequence is CASSFPGYYEQYF. In nucleotides, the CDR3 is TGTGCCAGCAGCTTCCCCGGGTACTACGAGCAGTACTTC.

The J gene is TRBJ2-7, the V gene TRBV28; D not certain. CDR3 size: 11 residues. Per the germline V gene, CDR1 is MDHEN and CDR2 is SYDVKM. V was cut by 5 bases and J by 1 base, with 3 bases left in between. The CDR3 loop is CASSTSYEQYF. The CDR3 DNA reads TGTGCCAGCAGTACATCCTACGAGCAGTACTTC. The variable domain in full, completed from reference TRBV28 and TRBJ2-7, reads DVKVTQSSRYLVKRTGEKVFLECVQDMDHENMFWYRQDPGLGLRLIYFSYDVKMKEKGDIPEGYSVSREKKERFSLILESASTNQTSMYLCASSTSYEQYFGPGTRLTVT.

Written as DNA, the CDR3 is TGTGCCAGCCGTTCCGGGACACTCAACACCGGGGAGCTGTTTTTT. Its protein is CASRSGTLNTGELFF. The chain has TRBV18 and TRBJ2-2, with D perhaps TRBD1 (6 bases). The CDR3 extends over 15 amino acids. Looked up from germline, CDR1 is KGHSH and CDR2 is LQKENI. V lost 8 bases, J lost 2 bases, and 15 bases lay in between.

The CDR3 sequence is CASSLVGNRETGELFF. Written as DNA, the CDR3 is TGCGCCAGCAGCTTGGTGGGGAACAGGGAAACCGGGGAGCTGTTTTTT. The gene calls are TRBV5-1 and TRBJ2-2; a weak D match, TRBD1 (6 bases). The CDR3 covers 16 residues. Germline lookup yields CDR1 SGHRS and CDR2 YFSETQ. Trimming pared 0 bases from V and 5 bases from J, leaving 14 bases between.

Here the CDR3 DNA reads TGTGCCAGCAGCTTGTACGCGGCCTCCTACGAGCAGTACTTC. Translated, it gives CASSLYAASYEQYF. This chain joins TRBV5-5 and TRBJ2-7, with unresolved D. V shed 1 base and J shed 0 bases, with 8 bases lying between them. This CDR3 contains 14 residues. CDR1 and CDR2 from the germline V gene are SGHKS and YYEKEE (reference sequence).

The chain recombines TRBV3-1 (or the pseudogene TRBV3-2) with TRBJ2-7; D is ambiguous. CDR3 length: 13 residues. Germline assignment: CDR1 LGHDT and CDR2 YNNKEL (reference sequence). V was shortened by 0 bases and J by 5 bases, with 8 bases between the two germline ends. Here the CDR3 reads CASSQETWHEQYF. CDR3 coding DNA: TGTGCCAGCAGCCAAGAGACATGGCACGAGCAGTACTTC.

This CDR3 is CASSQGETIDNEQFF. CDR3 sequence (DNA): TGTGCCAGCAGCCAAGGGGAGACAATAGACAATGAGCAGTTCTTC. The chain is built from TRBV3-1 (or the pseudogene TRBV3-2) and TRBJ2-1; a weak D match, TRBD2 (5 bases). This CDR3 has 15 amino acids. Trimming removed 1 base from V and 5 bases from J, with 12 bases in between. Germline CDR1 and CDR2: LGHDT and YNNKEL (reference sequence).

The chain recombines TRBV5-6 with TRBJ1-2, with 7 nucleotides matching TRBD1. Germline V gives CDR1 SGHDT, CDR2 YYEEEE. V was pared by 4 bases and J by 7 bases, with 7 bases of the junction left unmatched. CDR3 length: 13 amino acids. CDR3 sequence reads: CASSPRRQGGYTF. The CDR3 nucleotides are TGTGCCAGCAGCCCCCGCCGACAGGGTGGCTACACCTTC.

The gene calls are TRBV20-1 and TRBJ1-4; D is undetermined. This CDR3 is built from 13 residues. V lost 3 bases and J 4 bases, leaving 9 bases between the germline ends. Germline CDR1 is DFQATT and CDR2 is SNEGSKA (reference sequence). The CDR3 region has the DNA TGCAGTGCTAGTGCTCACTTTAATGAAAAACTGTTTTTT. Its protein is CSASAHFNEKLFF.

This sequence joins TRBV19 and TRBJ2-1; D ambiguous. Trimming removed 1 base from V and 8 bases from J, with 9 bases in between. Germline V gene sequence: CDR1 LNHDA, CDR2 SQIVND (reference sequence). The CDR3 extends over 13 amino acids. CDR3 sequence: CASSIGSLYEQFF. The CDR3 bases are TGTGCCAGTAGTATAGGTAGTCTCTATGAGCAGTTCTTC.

The rearrangement uses TRBV6-1 and TRBJ1-1; TRBD1 might be the D (5 bases). The CDR3 extends over 14 amino acids. Between the trimmed V and J ends, which lost 2 bases and 6 bases, there was a span of 13 bases. Looked up from germline, CDR1 is MNHNS and CDR2 is SASEGT. The CDR3 sequence is CASSERGGRSEAFF. CDR3 nucleotides: TGTGCCAGCAGTGAACGGGGGGGTCGGTCTGAAGCTTTCTTT.

The CDR3 sequence is CASSFGGSEYEQFF. Written as DNA, the CDR3 is TGCGCCAGCAGCTTTGGGGGGTCGGAGTATGAGCAGTTCTTC. The chain combines TRBV5-1 with TRBJ2-1; a weak D match, TRBD2 (6 bases). Trimming took off 2 bases at V and 8 bases at J, with 14 bases between the two ends. Germline CDR1 is SGHRS and CDR2 is YFSETQ. This CDR3 is 14 amino acids long.

This chain connects TRBV2 to TRBJ2-2; D not resolved. Trimming pared 6 bases from V and 4 bases from J, leaving 9 bases between. There are 13 residues in the CDR3. Germline CDR1 and CDR2: SNHLY and FYNNEI. As DNA, the CDR3 is TGTGCCAGCAGGGTCGAAGCCACCGGGGAGCTGTTTTTT. Protein: CASRVEATGELFF.

This clone was found once. The V gene is TRBV5-1, the J gene TRBJ1-1; 7 bases match TRBD1. The CDR3 is 11 residues long. CDR1 and CDR2 from the germline V gene are SGHRS and YFSETQ. J lost 8 bases, V lost 3 bases, and 1 base had no gene match. The CDR3: CASSSGGEAFF. CDR3 nucleotides: TGCGCCAGCAGCTCAGGGGGGGAAGCTTTCTTT.

V and J are TRBV5-1 and TRBJ1-4; 10 positions match TRBD1. V shed 0 bases and J 8 bases; nucleotides not matched to a gene: 7. CDR1 and CDR2 from the germline V gene are SGHRS and YFSETQ. CDR3 length equals 16 residues. The CDR3 spells CASSLAGTGAKEKLFF. The CDR3 DNA reads as TGCGCCAGCAGCTTGGCCGGGACAGGGGCAAAGGAAAAACTGTTTTTT. Supplemented by reference TRBV5-1 and TRBJ1-4, the full variable domain reads KAGVTQTPRYLIKTRGQQVTLSCSPISGHRSVSWYQQTPGQGLQFLFEYFSETQRNKGNFPGRFSGRQFSNSRSEMNVSTLELGDSALYLCASSLAGTGAKEKLFFGSGTQLSVL.

This chain uses TRBV7-2 with TRBJ2-5; 12 bases agree with TRBD2. This CDR3 is 14 amino acids long. Trimming cost V 6 bases and J 5 bases; bases outside gene matches: 4. The germline gives CDR1 SGHTA, CDR2 FQGNSA. The CDR3 DNA is TGTGCCAGCAGACCAACTAGCGGGAGGGAGACCCAGTACTTC. This sequence encodes CASRPTSGRETQYF.

The rearrangement links TRBV5-1 to TRBJ2-7; tentative D call: TRBD2 (6 bases). The CDR3 runs to 12 residues. Germline CDR1 is SGHRS and CDR2 is YFSETQ. The V end lost 9 bases, the J end lost 5 bases, and 15 bases lay between the germline ends. CDR3 coding DNA: TGCGCCAATAACCGGGACTTCGACGAGCAGTACTTC. It specifies CANNRDFDEQYF. The entire variable domain, with the rest obtained from reference TRBV5-1 and TRBJ2-7, is as follows: KAGVTQTPRYLIKTRGQQVTLSCSPISGHRSVSWYQQTPGQGLQFLFEYFSETQRNKGNFPGRFSGRQFSNSRSEMNVSTLELGDSALYLCANNRDFDEQYFGPGTRLTVT.